This T cell receptor beta chain was sequenced for a study of shared clonotypes between healthy human individuals. V dropped 7 bases and J dropped 8 bases, with 18 bases sitting between them. The CDR3 runs to 14 residues. Germline CDR1 is MNHEY and CDR2 is SVGAGI. The table came from immunoSEQ multiplex PCR; TCRdb's copy has only in-frame clones and leaves some out. The sample yields about 1.5 million clones, around 98% seen once. The specimen was naive CD4+ T cells sorted from blood. The subset is: CD45RA+ positively selected. The rearrangement joins TRBV6-5 to TRBJ2-1, with D possibly matching TRBD2 (6 bases). The receptor was isolated from a man aged 30 to 39 in good health. CDR3 protein: CASKPPGRGDEQFF. The CDR3 DNA reads as TGTGCCAGCAAACCCCCCGGGAGAGGCGATGAGCAGTTCTTC.